This T cell receptor beta chain comes out of a study of blood T cells in healthy people across ages (dated by TCRdb to about 2015). With respect to the entire study: Template switching captured roughly one uniquely barcoded TCR beta cDNA molecule per two T cells in model experiments. To track age-related changes in TCR beta repertoire diversity, the study relied on deep sequencing normalized with unique cDNA molecular identifiers. The donors were split into four age groups: young (average 16 years), middle-aged (about 40), aged (roughly 68) and long-lived (about 82). Donors of different ages were randomly distributed across sequencing lanes to avoid experimental bias. For two donors (one aged 18 to 29 and one aged 80 or older), the study analyzed two additional independent replicas of 1 million unique cDNA reads from the same blood draw. The investigation overall reported the following: Observed TCR beta diversity per million T cells fell roughly linearly with age, and a significant reduction was already apparent by age around 40. There was a strong correlation between observed TCR beta diversity and the percentage of naive T cells measured by flow cytometry. The CMV infection status of donors was not known, potentially confounding age-related changes in expanded clonotypes. Compared with the aged group, the long-lived group had more naive CD4+ T cells, fewer expanded clones and increased TCR diversity, a pattern suggesting age selection. Estimates of total diversity based on one million sequenced T cells were considered lower bounds and underestimates. Bulk unsorted PBMC profiling prevented conclusive comparison of naive and antigen-experienced compartments.

CDR3 length: 15 amino acids, cysteine to phenylalanine. Only the CDR3 portion is preserved as DNA: 45 bases, with reading frame beginning at the first base. Reading the germline V gene gives CDR1 SNHLY and CDR2 FYNNEI. For this chain, trimming is 6 bases at the V end and 2 bases at the J end, and the number of junction bases without a gene match is 6. In this sample, this clonotype turned up a few times. Its antigen has not been determined. Base qualities are not provided; no much larger clone lies one nucleotide away. Donors were around 37 systemically healthy Caucasian individuals from Russia aged roughly 6 to 100 years. Each donor gave ten milliliters of peripheral blood, drawn into EDTA-treated Vacutainer tubes. Ficoll-Paque density-gradient centrifugation was used to isolate PBMCs, with at least 7 million per sample. Total RNA was extracted from PBMCs with Trizol reagent, with at least 5 micrograms obtained per sample. For every donor, an aliquot of PBMCs went through flow cytometry to measure the percentages of naive CD45RAhigh/CD27high T cells.

Receptors were amplified or captured by 5' RACE. Instrument used: Illumina HiSeq 2500. A second PCR of about 6 to 12 cycles was run with a J-beta primer mix and a sample-barcoded 5' primer. A template-switch 5' adaptor carrying 12 random nucleotides introduced a unique molecular identifier onto each TCR beta cDNA molecule. Each sample yielded at least 2.5 million CDR3-containing paired-end reads. First-strand cDNA was synthesized from all RNA with the Mint cDNA synthesis kit, primed by a TRBC-specific oligonucleotide. After uracil-DNA glycosylase treatment, a first 18-cycle PCR used universal primers M1SS and BC2_uni_R on all cDNA. The original pipeline was this. For normalization, 1 million high-quality reads, each with a distinct molecular identifier, were randomly selected from each sample. Reads with shared molecular identifiers were discarded instead of being binned into consensus sequences. MiTCR, run with a Q25 quality threshold and the strictest error-elimination algorithm, handled CDR3 identification, clonotype clustering and error correction. Lower-bound total TCR beta diversity was estimated with a nonparametric unseen species model using Euler transformation. TCRdb redid the processing of the public reads, applying fastp at Q25 and MiXCR, and retained in-frame beta chains. For every CDR3 protein sequence, its rows merge into one entry that carries the most common genes and DNA. The V and J calls shown here were made by TCRdb, not taken from the authors' results. This sample is represented by under 750,000 distinct CDR3 sequences; more than 45% of them were singletons. The ten largest clones capture about 22% of the sample.

Material for sequencing was blood. The V and J segments used are TRBV2 and TRBJ2-7, with 11 central nucleotides matching TRBD1. The TCR was taken from a man older than 75 in good health. The sequenced DNA is TGTGCCAGCAGGAAGGGACAGGGGGAAACCTACGAGCAGTACTTC. Translated, this is CASRKGQGETYEQYF. Beyond the CDR3, the reference TRBV2 and TRBJ2-7 genes provide the residues; the full variable domain reads: EPEVTQTPSHQVTQMGQEVILRCVPISNHLYFYWYRQILGQKVEFLVSFYNNEISEKSEIFDDQFSVERPDGSNFTLKIRSTKLEDSAMYFCASRKGQGETYEQYFGPGTRLTVT.